This entry features one TCR beta chain sequence. This clone came up once. This clone's antigen is unknown. No quality values exist for individual bases; no much larger clone is one base distant. The source of the sample is a study of T cell repertoires in ileal Crohn's disease (dated by TCRdb to between 2018 and 2020). In the study overall: The median duration of disease was 7.5 to 9.5 years, and at the time of surgery approximately 33% of patients were active smokers. Running in parallel with the study was a multicentre cohort set up to find predictors of early endoscopic recurrence following ileocolonic resection. Every patient underwent surgery because of a complication, which was stricturing disease in 61% of cases and penetrating disease in approximately 40%. A prospective multicentre cohort supplied the roughly 57 Crohn's disease patients whose TCR repertoires were analysed. The study sequenced 150 to 200 mucosal samples from some 62 patients, taken at several locations on the surgical specimen and at postoperative endoscopy. Roughly half of the patients were given postoperative therapy, with roughly 20 on anti-TNF agents and about a dozen on thiopurines. A Rutgeerts score higher than i0 was the definition used for endoscopic postoperative recurrence. General findings and caveats noted by the study authors: A significantly higher proportion of clonal expansions was observed in active smokers at surgery than in non-smokers (approximately 26% vs 20%, p=0.02). Sorted CD8 T cells carried more high-frequency clones than CD4 T cells, suggesting mucosal expansions were mainly CD8. Higher high-frequency clone percentages at surgery were associated with endoscopic recurrence; all patients with clonality above 26.8% (18/57) had recurrence. Only a subgroup of patients, of unstated size, had their mucosal CD4 and CD8 T cells sorted and sequenced.

For commercial TCRB immunosequencing, around 500 nanograms of biopsy DNA were submitted for each sample. Adaptive Biotechnology amplified CDR3 regions from genomic DNA with a two-step multiplex PCR that controlled for amplification bias. Primers for every V and J gene segment were used in the first PCR, and barcodes and Illumina adapters were added in the second PCR. CDR3 libraries were sequenced on an Illumina instrument. The source study handled its data this way. Analysis combined the vendor-provided pipelines with custom analysis of raw data in R/Bioconductor under R version 3.3.0. Clonality, ranging from 0 to 1, was calculated as the inverse of the normalised Shannon entropy of all productive clones. High-frequency clones were defined as the share of the repertoire occupied by the top 100 clones, with only clones passing a 95% confidence test being retained. The Simpson index measured repertoire diversity, and the Morisita-Horn index measured overlap between samples. TCRdb obtained this table from immuneACCESS and retained in-frame rearrangements with V and J assigned. These tables miss some clones; where compared with another copy, unresolved V genes account for less than half of the shortfall, and the remainder is unexplained. V and J calls and clone size follow that table, whereas D and trimming were derived from the DNA. The sample table contains approximately 11,000 clones; only one count was recorded for about 76% of them. The ten largest make up roughly 4.7% of the sample.

Eligible patients were adults with ileal or ileocolonic Crohn's disease who had an indication for ileocolonic resection. Whole ileal mucosal biopsies were stored frozen at -80°C before DNA extraction. Genomic DNA was isolated from frozen whole biopsies using a TRizol-based method, and the DNA was quantified with a NanoDrop 2000 spectrophotometer. The CDR3 sequence holds 14 residues, the cysteine and phenylalanine included. The read is trimmed to its CDR3 DNA, 42 bases read in frame from base 1. CDR1 and CDR2, looked up from the germline V gene, are SGHTA and FQGNSA. V and J are trimmed by 6 bases and 9 bases, and the gene matches miss 13 bases of the junction.

This receptor was taken from an adult with Crohn's disease. Recombination linked TRBV7-2 to TRBJ2-5; TRBD2 aligns with 7 central bases. Sequenced input: ileal tissue. The DNA reads as follows: TGTGCCAGCAGGTCGGGGAGGGCCCTATCCGCCCAGTACTTC. Translated, it reads CASRSGRALSAQYF.